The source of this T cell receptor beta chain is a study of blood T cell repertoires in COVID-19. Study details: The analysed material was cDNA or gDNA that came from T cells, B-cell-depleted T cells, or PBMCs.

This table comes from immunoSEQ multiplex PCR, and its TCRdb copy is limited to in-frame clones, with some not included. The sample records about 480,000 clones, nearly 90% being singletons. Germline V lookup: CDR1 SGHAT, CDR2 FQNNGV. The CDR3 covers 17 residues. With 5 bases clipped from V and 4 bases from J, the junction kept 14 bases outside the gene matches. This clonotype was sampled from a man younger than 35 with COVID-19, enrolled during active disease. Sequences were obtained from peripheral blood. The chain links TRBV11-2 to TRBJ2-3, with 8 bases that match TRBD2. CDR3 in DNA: TGTGCCAGCAGCCCCCCCCCGGGACTAGAATTAGCAGATACGCAGTATTTT. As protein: CASSPPPGLELADTQYF.